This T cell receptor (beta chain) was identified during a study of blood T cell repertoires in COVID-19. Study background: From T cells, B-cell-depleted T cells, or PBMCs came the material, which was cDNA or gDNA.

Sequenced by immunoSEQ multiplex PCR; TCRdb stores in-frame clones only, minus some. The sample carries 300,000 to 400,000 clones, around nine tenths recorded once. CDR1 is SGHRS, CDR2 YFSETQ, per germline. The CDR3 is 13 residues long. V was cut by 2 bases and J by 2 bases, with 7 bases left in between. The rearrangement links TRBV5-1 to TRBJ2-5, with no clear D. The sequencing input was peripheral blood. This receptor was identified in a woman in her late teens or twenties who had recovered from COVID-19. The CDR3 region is CASSFQLQETQYF. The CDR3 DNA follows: TGCGCCAGCAGCTTTCAGTTACAAGAGACCCAGTACTTC.